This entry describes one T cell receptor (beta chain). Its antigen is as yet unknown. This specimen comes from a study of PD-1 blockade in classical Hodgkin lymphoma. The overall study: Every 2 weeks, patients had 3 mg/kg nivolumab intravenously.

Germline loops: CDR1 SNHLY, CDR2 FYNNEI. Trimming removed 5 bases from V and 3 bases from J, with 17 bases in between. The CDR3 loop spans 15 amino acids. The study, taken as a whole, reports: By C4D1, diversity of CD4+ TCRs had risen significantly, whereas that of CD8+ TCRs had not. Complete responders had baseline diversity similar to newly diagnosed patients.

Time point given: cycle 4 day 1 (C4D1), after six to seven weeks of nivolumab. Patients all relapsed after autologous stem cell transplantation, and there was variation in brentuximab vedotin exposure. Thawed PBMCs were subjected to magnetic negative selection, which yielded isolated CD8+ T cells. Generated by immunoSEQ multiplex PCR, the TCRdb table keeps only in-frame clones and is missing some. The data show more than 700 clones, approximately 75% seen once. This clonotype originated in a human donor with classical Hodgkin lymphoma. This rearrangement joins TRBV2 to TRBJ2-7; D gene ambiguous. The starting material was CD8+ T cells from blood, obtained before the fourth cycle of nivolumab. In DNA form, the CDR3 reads TGTGCCAGCAGTCCCGGTTATAGTAAGCACTACGAGCAGTACTTC. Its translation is CASSPGYSKHYEQYF.